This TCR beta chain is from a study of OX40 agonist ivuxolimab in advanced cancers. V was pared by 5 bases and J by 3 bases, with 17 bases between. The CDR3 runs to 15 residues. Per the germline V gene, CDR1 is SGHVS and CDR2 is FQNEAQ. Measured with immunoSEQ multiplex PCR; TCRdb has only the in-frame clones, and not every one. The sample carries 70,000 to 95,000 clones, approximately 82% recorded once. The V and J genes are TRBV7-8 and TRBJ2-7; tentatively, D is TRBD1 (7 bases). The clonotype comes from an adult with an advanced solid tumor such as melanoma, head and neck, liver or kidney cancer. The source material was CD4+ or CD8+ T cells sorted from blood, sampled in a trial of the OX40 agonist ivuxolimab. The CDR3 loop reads CASSPQGQGGYEQYF. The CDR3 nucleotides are TGTGCCAGCAGCCCACAAGGGCAGGGGGGCTACGAGCAGTACTTC.